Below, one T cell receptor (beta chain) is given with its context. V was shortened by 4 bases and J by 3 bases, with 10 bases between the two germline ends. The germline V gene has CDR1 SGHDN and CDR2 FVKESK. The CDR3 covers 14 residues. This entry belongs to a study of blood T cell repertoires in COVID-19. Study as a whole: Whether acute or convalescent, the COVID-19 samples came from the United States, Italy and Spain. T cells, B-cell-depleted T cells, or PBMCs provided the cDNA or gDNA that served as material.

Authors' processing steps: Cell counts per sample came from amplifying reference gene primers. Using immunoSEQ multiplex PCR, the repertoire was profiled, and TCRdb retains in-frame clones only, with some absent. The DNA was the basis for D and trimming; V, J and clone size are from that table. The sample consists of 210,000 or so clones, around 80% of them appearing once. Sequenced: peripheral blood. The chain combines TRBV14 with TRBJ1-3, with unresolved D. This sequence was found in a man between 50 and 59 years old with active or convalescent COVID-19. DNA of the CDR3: TGTGCCAGCAGCCTCAAGCACAGTGGAAACACCATATATTTT. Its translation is CASSLKHSGNTIYF.